This is a list of T cell receptor beta chains from one sample in a study of radiotherapy plus CTLA-4 blockade in lung cancer. Data came from immunoSEQ multiplex PCR; TCRdb stores just in-frame clones and leaves some out. The sample shows some 110,000 clones, 78% of them seen only once. Specimen: peripheral blood, collected from a patient treated with radiotherapy plus ipilimumab. The receptors here all came from a human donor with non-small cell lung cancer who had a partial response to radiotherapy plus ipilimumab. Each CDR3 is given with its conserved first and last residue. The order of the fields is V gene, clone size, CDR3 protein. Only some rows state a clone size, as once, few, many or a class for expanded clones.

TRBV14	.	CASSQDWGPGYQETQYF
TRBV19	once	CASSIVFESSYGYTF
TRBV19	.	CASSIEGLRQETQYF
TRBV5-1	.	CASRALANEKLFF
TRBV7-7	.	CASSLGGTYNEQFF
TRBV5-1	.	CASSLGQPTAFAEAFF
TRBV15	many	CATSSRVEGEKLFF
TRBV10-3	.	CAISAGRSGENIQYF
TRBV5-4	.	CASSQATSGSLKTQYF
TRBV6-1	.	CASSRQGASYGYTF
TRBV7-9	.	CASRQDRFYGYTF
TRBV9	.	CASSSAAGGTGKQPQHF
TRBV6-5	few	CASSYQTGYSGNTIYF
TRBV4-1	.	CASSPTLVGAYSNQPQHF
TRBV6-5	once	CASRSQGFSTEAFF
TRBV28	.	CASSLSRRRNGYTF
TRBV2	once	CASNPAGAFNQPQHF
TRBV28	.	CASSLGVRNEKLFF
TRBV20-1	.	CSVLLQTQYF
TRBV20-1	.	CSAGTHNEQFF
TRBV5-5	few	CASSLTNNEQFF
TRBV5-6	.	CASSLYGGVSGANVLTF
TRBV14	once	CASSQGGGAGLTGELFF
TRBV4-1	.	CASSQDNRGETQYF
TRBV6-5	.	CASSTRNTIYF